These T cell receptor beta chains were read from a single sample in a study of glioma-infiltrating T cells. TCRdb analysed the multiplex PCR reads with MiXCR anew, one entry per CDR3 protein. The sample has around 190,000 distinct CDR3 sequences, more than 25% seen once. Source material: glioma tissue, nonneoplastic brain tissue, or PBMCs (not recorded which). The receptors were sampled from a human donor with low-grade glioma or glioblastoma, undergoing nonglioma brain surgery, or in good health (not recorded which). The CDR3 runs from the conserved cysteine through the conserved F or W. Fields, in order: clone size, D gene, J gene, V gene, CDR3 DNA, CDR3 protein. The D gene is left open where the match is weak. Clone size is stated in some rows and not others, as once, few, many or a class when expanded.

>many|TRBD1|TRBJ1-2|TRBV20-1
TGCAGTGCCACAAGGACAGGCCTTCATGGCTACACCTTC
CSATRTGLHGYTF
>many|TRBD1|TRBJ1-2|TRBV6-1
TGTGCCAGCAGAATTGACAGGGATGGCTACACCTTC
CASRIDRDGYTF
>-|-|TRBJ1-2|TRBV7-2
TGTGTTAGCAGCTTAGCCAACCCCTGTGGCTACACCTTC
CVSSLANPCGYTF
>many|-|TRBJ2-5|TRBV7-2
TGTGCCAGCAGCCCCGAGACCGGAGAGACCCAGTACTTC
CASSPETGETQYF
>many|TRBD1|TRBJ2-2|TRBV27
TGTGCCAGCAGTTTGGACAGGGGGCGCGCGAACACCGGGGAGCTGTTTTTT
CASSLDRGRANTGELFF
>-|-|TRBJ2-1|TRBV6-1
TGTGCCAGCAGCCATACAGGCTCGAGGGATGGGCAGTTCTTC
CASSHTGSRDGQFF
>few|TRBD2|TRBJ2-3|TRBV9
TGTGCCAGCAGCGTACGACCTGGGACTAGCGGGACTAGCACAGATACGCAGTATTTT
CASSVRPGTSGTSTDTQYF
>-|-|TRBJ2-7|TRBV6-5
TGTGCCAGCAGAGGGTCCGGACCGGGGTACGAGCAGTACTTC
CASRGSGPGYEQYF
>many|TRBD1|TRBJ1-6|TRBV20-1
TGCAGTGCTAGAGAGCGGGACAGCTATTCACCCCTCCACTTT
CSARERDSYSPLHF
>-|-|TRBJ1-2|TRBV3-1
TGTGCCAGCAGCCAAGGATACTCAGAACCCTATGGCTACACCTTC
CASSQGYSEPYGYTF
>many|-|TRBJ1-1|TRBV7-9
TGTGCCAGCAGCTTACCCCTTGGTCGGGTGGCTTTCTTT
CASSLPLGRVAFF
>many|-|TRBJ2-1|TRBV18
TGTGCCAGCTCACCACCGACAGACAATGAGCAGTTCTTC
CASSPPTDNEQFF
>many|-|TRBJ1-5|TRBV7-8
TGTGCCAGCAGCTTAAGGGGGAGCGGGATGTATCAGCCCCAGCATTTT
CASSLRGSGMYQPQHF
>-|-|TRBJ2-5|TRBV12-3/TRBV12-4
TGTGCCGGCAGTTTACTCGGCAGGCAAGAGACCCAGTACTTC
CAGSLLGRQETQYF
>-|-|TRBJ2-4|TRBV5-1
TGCGCCAGCAGCATAGCCGGGACCCCGTACGGAAACATTCAGTACTTC
CASSIAGTPYGNIQYF
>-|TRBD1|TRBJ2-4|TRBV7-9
TGTGCCAGCAGCTTAGGGGCTCAGGGGGCCTCCAAAAACATTCAGTACTTC
CASSLGAQGASKNIQYF
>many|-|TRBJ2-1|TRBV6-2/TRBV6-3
TGTGCCAGCAGTTACTCGGGGAAGGGACAATACTCCTACAATGAGCAGTTCTTC
CASSYSGKGQYSYNEQFF
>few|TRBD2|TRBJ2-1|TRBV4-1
TGCGCCAGCAGCCAGGGACTAGCGGGCAGCTACTACAATGAGCAGTTCTTC
CASSQGLAGSYYNEQFF
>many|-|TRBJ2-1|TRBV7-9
TGTGCCAGCAGACAAACTAGCTTCCCCTACAATGAGCAGTTCTTC
CASRQTSFPYNEQFF
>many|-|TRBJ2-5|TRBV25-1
TGTGCCAGCAGTGACAGGGGCGCCACGGGAGAGACCCAGTACTTC
CASSDRGATGETQYF
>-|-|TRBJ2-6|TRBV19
TGTGCCAGTAGTGGGGCCGACTCTGGGGCCAACGTCCTGACTTTC
CASSGADSGANVLTF
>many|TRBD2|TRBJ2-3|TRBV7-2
TGTGCCAGCAGCCTAGCGGGCCCCCTCCCGCAGTATTTT
CASSLAGPLPQYF
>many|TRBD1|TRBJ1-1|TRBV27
TGTGCCAGCAGTAGACGACAGGGGCGCGGGATGAGGAACACTGAAGCTTTCTTT
CASSRRQGRGMRNTEAFF
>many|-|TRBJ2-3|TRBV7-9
TGTGCCAGCAGTTTTAGCCGGACAGATACGCAGTATTTT
CASSFSRTDTQYF
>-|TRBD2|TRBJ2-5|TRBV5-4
TGTGCCAGCAGCTGGGGCTGGACTAGCGGGAGGGAGGACCAAGAGACCCATTACTTC
CASSWGWTSGREDQETHYF
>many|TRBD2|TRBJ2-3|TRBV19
TGTGCCAGTATAGCGGGAGCGAGAGGCACAGATACGCAGTATTTT
CASIAGARGTDTQYF
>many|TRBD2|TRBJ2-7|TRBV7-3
TGTGCCAGCAGCCCCAGGGGCATCATAGCGGGAAACGAGCAGTACTTC
CASSPRGIIAGNEQYF
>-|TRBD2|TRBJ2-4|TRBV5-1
TGCGCCAGCAGCTTGGCTTCGGGACTAGCGGGAGAACAGTACTTC
CASSLASGLAGEQYF
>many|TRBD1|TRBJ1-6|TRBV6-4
TGTGCCAGCAGCATGACAGGGAACCGGAATTCACCCCTCCACTTT
CASSMTGNRNSPLHF
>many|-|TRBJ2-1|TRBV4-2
TGTGCCAGCAGCCAAGATCTAGATACTGAGCAGTTCTTC
CASSQDLDTEQFF
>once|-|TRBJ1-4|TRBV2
TGTGCCAGCAGGCCCCGGGCAACTAATGAAAAACTGTTTTTT
CASRPRATNEKLFF
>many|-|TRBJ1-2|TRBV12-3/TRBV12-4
TGTGCCAGCAGAGCGACAGAAGTCCCCTATGGCTACACCTTC
CASRATEVPYGYTF
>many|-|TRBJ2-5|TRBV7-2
TGTGCCAGCAGCTTCTACCAGTCCGAAGAGACCCAGTACTTC
CASSFYQSEETQYF
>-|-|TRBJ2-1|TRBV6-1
TGTGCCAGCAGTACGAGCATAGAGGGCACTAGCAATGAGCAGTTCTTC
CASSTSIEGTSNEQFF
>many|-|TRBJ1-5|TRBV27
TGTGCCAGCAGTTTTGGGATCGGCAATCAGCCCCAGCATTTT
CASSFGIGNQPQHF
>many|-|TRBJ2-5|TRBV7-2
TGTGCCAGCAGCTCCCGGACTTCATACTACAACCAAGAGACCCAGTACTTC
CASSSRTSYYNQETQYF
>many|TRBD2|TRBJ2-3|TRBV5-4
TGTGCCAGCGGGAGGGCTAGCACAGATACGCAGTATTTT
CASGRASTDTQYF
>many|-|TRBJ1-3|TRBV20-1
TGCAGTGCTCGATGGACAGTGAGCTCTGGAAACACCATATATTTT
CSARWTVSSGNTIYF
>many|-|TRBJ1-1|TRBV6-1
TGTGCCAGCACCCCCGCCAGGGCAAACACTGAAGCTTTCTTT
CASTPARANTEAFF
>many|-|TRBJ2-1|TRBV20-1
TGCAGTGCTAGAGGACTAGAGGGTATCAATGAGCAGTTCTTC
CSARGLEGINEQFF
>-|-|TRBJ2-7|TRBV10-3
TGTGCCATCAGTGAGTCGCTTAGCGGCTCCTGCGAGCAGTACTTC
CAISESLSGSCEQYF
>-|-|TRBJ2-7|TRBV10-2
TGCGCCAGCAGTGAAGACTCTCCCTACGAGCAGTACTTC
CASSEDSPYEQYF
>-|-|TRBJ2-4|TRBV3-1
TGTGCCAGCAGCCAAGAAACCAGACTCCCCGGGAAAAACATTCAGTACTTC
CASSQETRLPGKNIQYF
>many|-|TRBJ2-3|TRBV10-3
TGTGCCATCAGTGGTATGGCGAGATCAGATACGCAGTATTTT
CAISGMARSDTQYF
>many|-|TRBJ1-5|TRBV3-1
TGTGCCAGCAGCCAAGGGCTAACGAATCAGCCCCAGCATTTT
CASSQGLTNQPQHF
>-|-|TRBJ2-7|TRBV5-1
TGCGCCAGCAGCGCCTCCTCTGACAGCTCCGAGCAGTACTTC
CASSASSDSSEQYF
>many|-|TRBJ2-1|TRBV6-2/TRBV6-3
TGTGCCAGCAGTTACCCCGACAATGAGCAGTTCTTC
CASSYPDNEQFF
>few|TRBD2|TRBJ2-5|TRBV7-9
TGTGCCAGCAGCTTAGAGGGACTAGACCAAGAGACCCAGTACTTC
CASSLEGLDQETQYF
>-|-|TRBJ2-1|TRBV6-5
TGTGCCAGCAGTTACTCCGGACTATCGGTTTTTTACAATGAGACGTCCTTC
CASSYSGLSVFYNETSF
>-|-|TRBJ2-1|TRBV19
TGTGCCAGTTCGCGAGAGGTTGTTGTGGGGAAGAATGAGCAGTTCTTC
CASSREVVVGKNEQFF
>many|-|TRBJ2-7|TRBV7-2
TGTGCCAGCAGCCCTCTTAGGGGAGCCCACGAGCAGTACTTC
CASSPLRGAHEQYF
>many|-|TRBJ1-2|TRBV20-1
TGCAGTGCTAGAGATGCCGTAAGGGACTATGGCTACACCTTC
CSARDAVRDYGYTF
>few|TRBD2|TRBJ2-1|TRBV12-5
TGTGCTAGTGGTTTGCTCGGGACTAGATACAATGAGCAGTTCTTC
CASGLLGTRYNEQFF
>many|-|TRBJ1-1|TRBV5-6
TGTGCCAGCAGCTTGGATGGAGGGAGGACGGAAGCTTTCTTT
CASSLDGGRTEAFF
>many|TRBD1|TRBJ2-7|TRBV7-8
TGTGCCAGCAGCAAGGGGGCTGAGGGAACCTACGAGCAGTACTTC
CASSKGAEGTYEQYF
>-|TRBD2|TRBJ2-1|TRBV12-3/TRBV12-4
TGTGCCAGCAGTCCCCCACTAGCGGAGGAGAAGTTC
CASSPPLAEEKF
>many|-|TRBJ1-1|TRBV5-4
TGTGCCAGCAGCGGAGGGGCGTCCATGAACACTGAAGCTTTCTTT
CASSGGASMNTEAFF